This TCR beta chain was sequenced for a study of PD-L1 blockade in urothelial cancer. Study details: The patients first took atezolizumab in about 2014, receiving 1,200 mg intravenously every 3 weeks. Each blood sample yielded a median of 141,255 T cells.

Sequenced by immunoSEQ multiplex PCR; TCRdb stores in-frame clones only, minus some. The table includes some 51,000 clones, approximately 90% detected once. Noted time point: peripheral blood 6 weeks after treatment start. Individual patients had between 1 and 8 samples, taken pretreatment and on-treatment. This receptor was identified in a man aged 55 to 70 with urothelial cancer. Here the sequenced sample was PBMCs, taken around atezolizumab (anti-PD-L1) treatment.

In nucleotides, the CDR3 is TGTGCCAGCAGCAAGGACAGGGTTGCTGAAGCTTTCTTT. Its translation: CASSKDRVAEAFF. The V call is TRBV5-4, the J call TRBJ1-1; 8 nucleotides line up with TRBD1. The CDR3 sequence is 13 residues long. V gave up 4 bases and J gave up 6 bases; unmatched junction bases: 5. CDR1 is SGHNT and CDR2 is YYREEE in the germline V gene (reference sequence).